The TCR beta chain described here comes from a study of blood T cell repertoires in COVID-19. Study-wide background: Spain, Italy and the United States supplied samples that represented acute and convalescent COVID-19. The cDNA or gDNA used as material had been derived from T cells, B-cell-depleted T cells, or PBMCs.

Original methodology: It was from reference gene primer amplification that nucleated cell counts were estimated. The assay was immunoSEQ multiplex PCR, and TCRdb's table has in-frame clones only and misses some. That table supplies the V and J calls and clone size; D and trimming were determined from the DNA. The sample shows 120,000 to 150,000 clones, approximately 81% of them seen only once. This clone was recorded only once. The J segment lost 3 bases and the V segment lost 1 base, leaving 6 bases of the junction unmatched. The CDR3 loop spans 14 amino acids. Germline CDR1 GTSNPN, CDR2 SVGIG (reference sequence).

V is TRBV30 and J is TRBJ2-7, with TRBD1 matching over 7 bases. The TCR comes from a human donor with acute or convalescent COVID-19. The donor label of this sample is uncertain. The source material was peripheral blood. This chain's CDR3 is CAWSAATGVYEQYF. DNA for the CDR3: TGTGCCTGGAGTGCGGCTACAGGGGTCTACGAGCAGTACTTC.